The source of this TCR beta chain is a study of radiation and T cells in renal cell carcinoma. CDR3 length: 15 amino acids. Germline CDR1 reads SGHTA; CDR2 reads FQGNSA. Trimming stripped 2 bases from V and 0 bases from J, with 9 bases between. This table comes from immunoSEQ multiplex PCR, and its TCRdb copy is limited to in-frame clones, with some not included. The repertoire holds approximately 150,000 clones, with about 88% as singletons. Overall study findings and caveats: Pretreatment tumor biopsies were lacking, so baseline clonotypes are unknown. Top tumor clonotypes rose in blood 2 weeks post-radiation, then contracted.

The time point: blood 4 weeks post-SBRT, at nephrectomy. Treatment given: 15 Gy SBRT to primary tumor, nephrectomy 4 weeks later. Nephrectomy followed 15 Gy stereotactic body radiation by 4 weeks. The patient's renal cell carcinoma had clear cell pathology. On this clone: The target antigen is unknown.

The starting material was blood, obtained from a patient whose treatment included radiotherapy and nephrectomy. This rearrangement joins TRBV7-2 to TRBJ2-3; D ambiguous. This TCR was recovered from a woman between 45 and 60 years old with renal cell carcinoma. The CDR3 is CASSLNSDSTDTQYF. CDR3 in DNA: TGTGCCAGCAGCTTAAACTCCGACAGCACAGATACGCAGTATTTT.